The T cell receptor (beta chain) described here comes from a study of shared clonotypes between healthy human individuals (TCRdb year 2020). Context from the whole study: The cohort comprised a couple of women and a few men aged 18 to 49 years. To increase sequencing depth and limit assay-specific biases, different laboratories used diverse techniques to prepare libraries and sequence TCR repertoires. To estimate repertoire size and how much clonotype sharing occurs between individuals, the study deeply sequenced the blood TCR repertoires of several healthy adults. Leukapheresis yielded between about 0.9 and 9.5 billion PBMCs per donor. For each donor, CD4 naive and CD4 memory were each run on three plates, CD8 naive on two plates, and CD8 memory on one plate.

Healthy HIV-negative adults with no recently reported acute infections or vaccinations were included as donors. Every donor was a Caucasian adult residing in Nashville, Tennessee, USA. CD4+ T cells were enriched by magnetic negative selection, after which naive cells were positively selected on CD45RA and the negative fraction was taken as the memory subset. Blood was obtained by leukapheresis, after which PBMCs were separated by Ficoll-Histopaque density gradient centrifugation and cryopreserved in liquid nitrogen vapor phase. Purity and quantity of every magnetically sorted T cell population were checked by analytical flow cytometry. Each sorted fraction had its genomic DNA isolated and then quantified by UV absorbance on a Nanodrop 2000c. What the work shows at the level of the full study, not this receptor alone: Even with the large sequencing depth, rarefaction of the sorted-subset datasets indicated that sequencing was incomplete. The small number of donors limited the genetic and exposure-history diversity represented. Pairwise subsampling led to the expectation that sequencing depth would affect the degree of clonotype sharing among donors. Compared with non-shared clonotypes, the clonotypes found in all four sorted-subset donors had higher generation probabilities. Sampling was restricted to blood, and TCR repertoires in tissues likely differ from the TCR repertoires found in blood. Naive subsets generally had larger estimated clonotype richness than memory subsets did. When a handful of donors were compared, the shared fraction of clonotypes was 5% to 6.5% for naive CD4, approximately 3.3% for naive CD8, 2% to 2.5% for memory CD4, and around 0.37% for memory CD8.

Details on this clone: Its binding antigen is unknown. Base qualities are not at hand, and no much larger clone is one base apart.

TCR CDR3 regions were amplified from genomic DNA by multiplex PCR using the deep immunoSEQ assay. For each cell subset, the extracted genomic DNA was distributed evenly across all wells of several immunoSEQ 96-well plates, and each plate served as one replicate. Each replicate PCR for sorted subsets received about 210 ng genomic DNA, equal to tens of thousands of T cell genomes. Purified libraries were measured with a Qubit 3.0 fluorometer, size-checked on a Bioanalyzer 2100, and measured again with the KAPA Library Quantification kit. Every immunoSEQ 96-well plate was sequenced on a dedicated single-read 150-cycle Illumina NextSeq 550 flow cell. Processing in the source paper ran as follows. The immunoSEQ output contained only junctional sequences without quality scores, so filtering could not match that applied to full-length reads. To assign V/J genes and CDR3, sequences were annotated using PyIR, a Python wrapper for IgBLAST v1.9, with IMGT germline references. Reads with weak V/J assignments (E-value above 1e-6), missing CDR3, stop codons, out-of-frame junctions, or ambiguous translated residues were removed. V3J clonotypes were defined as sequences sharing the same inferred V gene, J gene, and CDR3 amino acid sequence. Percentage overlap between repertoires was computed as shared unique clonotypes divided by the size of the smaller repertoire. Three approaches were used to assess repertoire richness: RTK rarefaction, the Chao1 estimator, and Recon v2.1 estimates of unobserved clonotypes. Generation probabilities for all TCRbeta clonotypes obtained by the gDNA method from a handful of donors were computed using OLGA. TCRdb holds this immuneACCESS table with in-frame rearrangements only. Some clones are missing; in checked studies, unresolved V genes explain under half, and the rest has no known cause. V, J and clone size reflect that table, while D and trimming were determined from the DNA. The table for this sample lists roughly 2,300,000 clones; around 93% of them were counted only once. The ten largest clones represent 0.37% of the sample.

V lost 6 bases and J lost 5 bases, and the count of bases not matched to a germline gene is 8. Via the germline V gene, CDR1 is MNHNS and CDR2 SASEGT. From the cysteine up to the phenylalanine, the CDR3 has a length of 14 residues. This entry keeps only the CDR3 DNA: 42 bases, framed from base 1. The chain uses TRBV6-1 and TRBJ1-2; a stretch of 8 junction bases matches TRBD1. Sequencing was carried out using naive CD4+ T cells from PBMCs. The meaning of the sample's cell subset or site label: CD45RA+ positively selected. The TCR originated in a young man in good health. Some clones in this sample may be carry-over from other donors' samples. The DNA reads TGTGCCAGCAGGGTGGACAGGGAAAAATATGGCTACACCTTC. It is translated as CASRVDREKYGYTF.